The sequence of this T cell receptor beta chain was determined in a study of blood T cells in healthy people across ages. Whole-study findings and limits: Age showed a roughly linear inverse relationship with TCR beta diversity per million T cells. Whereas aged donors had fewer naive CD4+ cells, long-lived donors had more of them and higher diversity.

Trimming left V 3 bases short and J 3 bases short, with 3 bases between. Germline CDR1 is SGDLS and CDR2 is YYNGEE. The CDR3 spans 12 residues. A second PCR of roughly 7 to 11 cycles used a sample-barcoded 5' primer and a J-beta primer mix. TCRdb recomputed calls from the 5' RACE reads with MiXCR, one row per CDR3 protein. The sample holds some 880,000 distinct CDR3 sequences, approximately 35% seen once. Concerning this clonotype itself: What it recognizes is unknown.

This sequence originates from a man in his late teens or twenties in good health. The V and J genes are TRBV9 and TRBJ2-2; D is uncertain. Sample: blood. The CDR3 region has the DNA TGTGCCAGCAGCGACTACACCGGGGAGCTGTTTTTT. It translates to CASSDYTGELFF. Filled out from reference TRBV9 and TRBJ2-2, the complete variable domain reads DSGVTQTPKHLITATGQRVTLRCSPRSGDLSVYWYQQSLDQGLQFLIQYYNGEERAKGNILERFSAQQFPDLHSELNLSSLELGDSALYFCASSDYTGELFFGEGSRLTVL.